A selection of T cell receptor beta chains follows, all from one sample in a study of cytomegalovirus exposure and HLA in healthy donors. TCRdb keeps only in-frame clones here, not all; method: immunoSEQ multiplex PCR. Among under 200,000 clones listed, 77% were seen once. The specimen sequenced was PBMCs. These receptor sequences come from a woman aged 35 to 49 in good health and CMV-seropositive. The conserved cysteine and the conserved F or W are not part of the CDR3 here. The order of the fields is V gene, J gene, CDR3 protein.

TRBV7-2	TRBJ2-6	ASSLIALAGATRANVLT
TRBV10-2	TRBJ2-2	ASRGGNANTGELF
TRBV6-5	TRBJ1-2	ASTSTGANYGYT
TRBV7-8	TRBJ2-3	ASSLGPSGYTDTQY
TRBV19	TRBJ1-3	ASSQGYTIY
TRBV4-3	TRBJ1-3	ASSPPNQGAGNTIY
TRBV12-5	TRBJ2-1	ASGLAGGTRGYNEQF
TRBV5-6	TRBJ1-5	ASSKFSQPQH
TRBV10-2	TRBJ2-7	ASSARKSVGQGAYEQY
TRBV5-1	TRBJ2-3	ASSLTSQGANRDTQY
TRBV11-2	TRBJ2-7	ASSPGTVSYEQY
TRBV7-8	TRBJ1-5	ASSPGIGKDQPQH
TRBV18	TRBJ1-2	ASSPDSNYGYT
TRBV28	TRBJ1-3	ASSSVGQGGNTIY
TRBV7-6	TRBJ1-1	ASSTGRGVMNTEAF
TRBV4-2	TRBJ1-1	ASSHAGPNTEAF
TRBV7-9	TRBJ1-1	ASSPGQSNTEAF
TRBV7-2	TRBJ1-1	ASSRRQGVIEAF
TRBV28	TRBJ1-4	ASRTGRTNEKLF
TRBV30	TRBJ2-5	AWGQSQETQY
TRBV11-2	TRBJ1-4	ASSLRQAVLEKLF
TRBV7-9	TRBJ1-2	ASSLAGGPTNYGYT
TRBV4-3	TRBJ1-5	ASSQDSGYSNQPQH
TRBV6-1	TRBJ2-2	ASSEGSGGNTGELF
TRBV30	TRBJ2-5	AWGRGGAGEETQY
TRBV30	TRBJ1-4	AWKGEGAGEKLF
TRBV6-5	TRBJ1-1	ASRPRGWAEAF
TRBV18	TRBJ2-3	ASSPSRNIGTDTQY
TRBV5-1	TRBJ1-4	ASSLGGAQANEKLF
TRBV5-5	TRBJ2-2	ASSSGPPGAGELF
TRBV30	TRBJ1-1	AWSSREGYTEAF
TRBV9	TRBJ1-4	ASSVALQGNEKLF
TRBV6-7	TRBJ2-1	ASTKKGGDNEQF
TRBV30	TRBJ2-1	AWSRTGVNEQF
TRBV7-8	TRBJ2-7	ASSDTMGQSYEQY
TRBV30	TRBJ1-2	AWSRTGGYGYT
TRBV7-2	TRBJ2-3	ASSLGQGAADTQY
TRBV7-2	TRBJ1-4	ASSLNRARAGEKLF
TRBV6-4	TRBJ2-7	ASTEGPSGGLEQY
TRBV28	TRBJ1-1	ASSLNRGLMNTEAF
TRBV2	TRBJ2-5	ASSQTSRETQY
TRBV19	TRBJ1-2	ASNQGVQLNYGYT
TRBV5-5	-	ASSLEGAPYEQY
TRBV28	TRBJ2-5	ASTRTSGGQETQY
TRBV2	TRBJ1-2	RTGLTYGYT
TRBV18	TRBJ1-4	ASSLQGAGEKLF
TRBV13	TRBJ2-7	ASSFNPTSSYEQY
TRBV13	TRBJ2-7	ASSPRTSGYEQY
TRBV19	TRBJ1-2	ASSRDFPPENYGYT
TRBV7-2	TRBJ1-5	ASSFTGTGAGNQPQH
TRBV27	TRBJ2-7	ASRGVGTGSSYEQY
TRBV7-8	TRBJ2-1	ASSLAAGTAGYNEQF
TRBV5-6	TRBJ1-2	ASSLLGAYGYT
TRBV15	TRBJ1-2	ATSRDKGTANYGYT
TRBV19	TRBJ1-5	ASSLYRGDNQPQH